The table lists the clone carrying this T cell receptor (beta chain) with many counts. The read ends 3 residues early relative to the CDR3; the germline J gene fills the gap. The sample originates from a study of T cell clonality in common variable immunodeficiency. Repertoires were generated with immunoSEQ multiplex PCR, while TCRdb's copy carries only in-frame clones and drops some. This repertoire holds about 47,000 clones, and none appear only once. The CDR3 has 13 amino acids. Trimming removed 5 bases at V and 3 bases at J, with 10 bases between. CDR1 and CDR2 from the germline V gene are SGHTA and FQGNSA.

The chain uses TRBV7-2 and TRBJ1-2; possible D gene TRBD1, 5 bases. Specimen: peripheral blood mononuclear cells. This sequence originates from a person aged 18 to 75 in good health. The DNA read from the CDR3 is TGTGCCAGCAGCCAGCAGGGTGACTATGGC. Protein product: CASSQQGDYG. The entire CDR3 sequence reads CASSQQGDYGYTF.